One TCR beta chain is described in this entry. The sample comes from a study of blood T cell repertoires in COVID-19. Study-level information: The United States, Italy and Spain supplied acute and convalescent COVID-19 samples.

This CDR3 has 14 residues. V was pared by 0 bases and J by 0 bases, with 7 bases between. Germline V gene sequence: CDR1 SGHRS, CDR2 YFSETQ. Sequenced by immunoSEQ multiplex PCR; TCRdb stores in-frame clones only, minus some. This table holds around 250,000 clones, 85% to 90% found once. The receptor was derived from a man between 18 and 29 years old who had recovered from COVID-19. Source material: PBMCs or T cells enriched from blood (not recorded which). The chain joins TRBV5-1 to TRBJ2-7; D remains unclear. CDR3 sequence: CASSLGQASYEQYF. DNA of the CDR3: TGCGCCAGCAGCTTGGGGCAGGCCTCCTACGAGCAGTACTTC.